This entry is about one TCR beta chain. The treatment is: randomized to nivolumab then ipilimumab (arm A) or the reverse (arm B). These data originate in a study of sequential checkpoint blockade in melanoma. Across the study: Arm A got nivolumab then ipilimumab; arm B the reverse, 1:1. After both sequences, patients received maintenance nivolumab.

The assay was immunoSEQ multiplex PCR, and TCRdb's table has in-frame clones only and misses some. This table has just over 15,000 clones, 70% to 85% appearing once. CDR1 is SGDLS, CDR2 YYNGEE, per germline. This CDR3 region has 15 residues. Trimming took off 2 bases at V and 0 bases at J, with 8 bases between the two ends. The receptor was derived from a human donor with melanoma. The starting material was CD8+ T cells sorted from blood (inferred from file names), obtained from a patient given nivolumab and ipilimumab in sequence. The chain is built from TRBV9 and TRBJ2-2, with D perhaps TRBD2 (6 bases). The CDR3 DNA follows: TGTGCCAGCAGCGTGGCGGGACCGAACACCGGGGAGCTGTTTTTT. Amino acids: CASSVAGPNTGELFF.